This section outlines one TCR beta chain sequence together with its context. What it binds is not known. The assay was immunoSEQ multiplex PCR, and TCRdb's table has in-frame clones only and misses some. The repertoire holds approximately 5,300 clones, with approximately 96% as singletons. In germline, CDR1 is LNHDA, CDR2 SQIVND (reference sequence). The J segment lost 6 bases and the V segment lost 1 base, leaving 16 bases of the junction unmatched. The CDR3 extends over 19 amino acids. Aged about 19-50 years with median roughly 40 years, adult controls were healthy nonsmokers. The sample holds sorted live naive CD8+ CD45RA+CCR7+ T cells. This entry is derived from a study of naive CD8 T cells in extremely preterm neonates. Study findings and constraints: Preterm neonates shared more CDR3 nucleotide sequences (roughly 2.7%) than older groups.

Sequencing was carried out using naive CD8+ T cells from blood. The gene calls are TRBV19 and TRBJ2-1, with 9 bases matching TRBD2. This TCR was sampled from a human donor in good health. CDR3 sequence (DNA): TGTGCCAGTAGTATAGCACTAGCGGGCCACACGGTATTGTTCAATGAGCAGTTCTTC. Its protein product is CASSIALAGHTVLFNEQFF.